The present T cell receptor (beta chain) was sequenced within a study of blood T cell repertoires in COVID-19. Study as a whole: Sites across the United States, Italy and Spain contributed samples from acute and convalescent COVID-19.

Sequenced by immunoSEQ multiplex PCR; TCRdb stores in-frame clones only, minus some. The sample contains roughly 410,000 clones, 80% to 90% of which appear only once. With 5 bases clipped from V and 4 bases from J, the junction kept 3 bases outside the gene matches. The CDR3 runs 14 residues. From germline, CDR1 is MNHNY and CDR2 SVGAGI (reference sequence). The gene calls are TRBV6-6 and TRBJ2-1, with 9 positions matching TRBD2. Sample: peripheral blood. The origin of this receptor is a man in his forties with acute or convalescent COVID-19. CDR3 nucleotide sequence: TGTGCCAGCAGTCGGACTAGCGCGTACAATGAGCAGTTCTTC. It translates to CASSRTSAYNEQFF.